These 22 T cell receptor beta chains were all obtained from the same sample, sequenced in a study of blood T cell repertoires in COVID-19. Measured with immunoSEQ multiplex PCR; TCRdb has only the in-frame clones, and not every one. The table includes more than 40,000 clones, around nine tenths detected once. Sequencing was carried out using peripheral blood. The source of these receptors is a man between 70 and 80 years old with acute or convalescent COVID-19.

The chain combines TRBV7-9 with TRBJ2-2; 9 nucleotides align to TRBD1. The junction had 5 bases not matched to a gene; V was cut back by 0 bases and J by 9 bases. The germline V gene has CDR1 SEHNR and CDR2 FQNEAQ (reference sequence). CDR3 length: 15 amino acids. The CDR3 DNA reads TGTGCCAGCAGCTTAGCCGGGACAGGGAGCAGGGAGCTGTTTTTT. Protein sequence: CASSLAGTGSRELFF.

This clone was counted a few times. The chain couples TRBV29-1 to TRBJ2-1, with 7 bases that match TRBD1. Germline V gene lookup returns CDR1 SQVTM and CDR2 ANQGSEA. J was trimmed by 5 bases and V by 7 bases; bases with no gene match: 11. The CDR3 consists of 14 residues. CDR3 DNA sequence: TGCAGCGCCACTACCGGGACAGATGACAATGAGCAGTTCTTC. Its translation is CSATTGTDDNEQFF.

This clone has only a few counts. The chain couples TRBV5-6 to TRBJ1-2; D gene uncertain. V lost 4 bases, J lost 2 bases, and 12 bases lay in between. The CDR3 is 14 residues long. Germline lookup yields CDR1 SGHDT and CDR2 YYEEEE. The DNA of the CDR3 is TGTGCCAGCAGCCTAATATCCCCCAACTATGGCTACACCTTC. It is translated as CASSLISPNYGYTF.

The CDR3 DNA sequence: TGTGCCAGTAGTATGGCGGATTCCTACGAGCAGTACTTC. Translated, it gives CASSMADSYEQYF. The gene calls are TRBV19 and TRBJ2-7, with D unresolved. The CDR3 is 13 amino acids. Between the trimmed V and J ends, which lost 3 bases and 1 base, there was a span of 7 bases. Per germline, CDR1 LNHDA and CDR2 SQIVND (reference sequence).

The CDR3 region is CASSSPPVDTQYF. For the CDR3, the DNA is TGTGCCAGCAGTTCCCCACCGGTAGATACGCAGTATTTT. The genes are TRBV27 and TRBJ2-3; D remains unclear. Germline assignment: CDR1 MNHEY and CDR2 SMNVEV (reference sequence). The CDR3 covers 13 residues. The V end was cut by 4 bases, the J end by 5 bases, with 10 bases between.

V gene TRBV12-5 combines with J gene TRBJ1-2, with D possibly being TRBD1 (6 bases). CDR1 and CDR2 (germline): LGHNT, FRNRAP. V was shortened by 5 bases and J by 7 bases, with 17 bases between the two germline ends. This CDR3 has 14 residues. The CDR3 here is CASGPPLGASGYTF. The CDR3 coding sequence is TGTGCTAGTGGTCCCCCGTTGGGGGCCAGTGGCTACACCTTC.

This clone was recorded a few times. The V and J genes are TRBV10-3 and TRBJ2-3; 9 nucleotides agree with TRBD2. This CDR3 spans 17 amino acids. Germline values: CDR1 ENHRY, CDR2 SYGVKD. Germline trimming cut 6 bases from V and 0 bases from J; bases unmatched to any gene: 10. This chain's CDR3 is CAISLRVAGESTDTQYF. The CDR3 DNA reads as TGTGCCATCAGCCTCAGAGTAGCGGGGGAGAGCACAGATACGCAGTATTTT.

The rearrangement joins TRBV28 to TRBJ1-2, with D maybe TRBD1 (5 bases). The ends were cut back, 6 bases at V and 5 bases at J, with 10 bases in the middle. Germline V lookup: CDR1 MDHEN, CDR2 SYDVKM. The CDR3 sequence is 12 residues long. The CDR3: CASSPQGYGYTF. Written as DNA, the CDR3 is TGTGCCAGCAGCCCGCAGGGTTATGGCTACACCTTC.

This chain connects TRBV20-1 to TRBJ2-1; D uncertain. V shed 3 bases and J shed 0 bases, with 9 bases lying between them. CDR3 size: 14 residues. CDR1 is DFQATT, CDR2 SNEGSKA, per germline (reference sequence). CDR3 in DNA: TGCAGTGCTAGTTTGTGGAGCTCCTACAATGAGCAGTTCTTC. Protein product: CSASLWSSYNEQFF.

The chain uses TRBV5-4 and TRBJ1-3, with D uncertain. V shed 0 bases and J shed 4 bases, with 8 bases lying between them. The germline gives CDR1 SGHNT, CDR2 YYREEE (reference sequence). The CDR3 is made up of 14 amino acids. The CDR3 DNA reads TGTGCCAGCAGCTTGGCCGGTGTAGGAAACACCATATATTTT. Its protein is CASSLAGVGNTIYF.

In nucleotides, the CDR3 is TGTGCCAGCAGTTACGTTGGACTAGAAAGTACCGGGGAGCTGTTTTTT. Its translation: CASSYVGLESTGELFF. This rearrangement joins TRBV6-5 to TRBJ2-2, with 7 bases lining up with TRBD2. The CDR3 has 16 amino acids. After removal of 2 bases from V and 5 bases from J, the junction contained 8 bases not matched to a gene. CDR1 and CDR2 (germline): MNHEY, SVGAGI.

This clone was counted once. The V call is TRBV5-1, the J call TRBJ2-2; 7 nucleotides match TRBD1. The CDR3 covers 13 residues. Per the germline V gene, CDR1 is SGHRS and CDR2 is YFSETQ. V lost 8 bases to trimming and J lost 6 bases; unmatched junction nucleotides: 7. CDR3 in DNA: TGCGCCAGTGAAGTTACAGGGGCCGGGGAGCTGTTTTTT. Translating it yields CASEVTGAGELFF. Using reference TRBV5-1 and TRBJ2-2 for the parts outside the CDR3, the full variable domain is KAGVTQTPRYLIKTRGQQVTLSCSPISGHRSVSWYQQTPGQGLQFLFEYFSETQRNKGNFPGRFSGRQFSNSRSEMNVSTLELGDSALYLCASEVTGAGELFFGEGSRLTVL.

This clone is labeled as medium-sized. The rearrangement joins TRBV25-1 to TRBJ2-7, with 7 bases fitting TRBD1. CDR3 size: 13 residues. The J segment lost 3 bases and the V segment lost 7 bases, leaving 6 bases of the junction unmatched. In germline, CDR1 is MGHDK, CDR2 SYGVNS. The DNA for the CDR3 is TGTGCCAGCACCGCAGGGGGTAGCTACGAGCAGTACTTC. Translating it yields CASTAGGSYEQYF.

V is TRBV10-2 and J is TRBJ2-1, with D uncertain. This CDR3 has 11 amino acids. The germline V and J ends were trimmed by 9 bases and 10 bases, with 13 bases remaining between them. Germline loops: CDR1 WSHSY, CDR2 SAAADI. The CDR3 sequence is CASSSTEEQFF. The CDR3 DNA reads TGCGCCAGTTCTAGTACGGAGGAGCAGTTCTTC.

The chain is built from TRBV5-1 and TRBJ1-3, with a tentative D call TRBD1 (6 bases). The CDR3 spans 13 residues. V was shortened by 5 bases and J by 7 bases, with 13 bases between the two germline ends. The V gene's germline CDR1 is SGHRS and CDR2 YFSETQ. CDR3 sequence (DNA): TGCGCCAGCAGTCCCCAGGGGCCGAACACCATATATTTT. Its protein is CASSPQGPNTIYF.

V is TRBV18 and J is TRBJ2-2; tentative D call: TRBD1 (6 bases). Germline V lookup: CDR1 KGHSH, CDR2 LQKENI. The CDR3 runs to 16 residues. The V end lost 0 bases, the J end lost 1 base, and 9 bases lay between the germline ends. CDR3 amino acids: CASSPPEQGNTGELFF. For the CDR3, the DNA is TGTGCCAGCTCACCACCTGAACAGGGGAACACCGGGGAGCTGTTTTTT.

This chain's CDR3 is CASSLGQYSNQPQHF. CDR3 bases: TGTGCCAGCAGCTTGGGTCAGTATAGCAATCAGCCCCAGCATTTT. The chain carries TRBV5-8 and TRBJ1-5, with D unclear. The germline V and J ends were trimmed by 0 bases and 0 bases, with 7 bases remaining between them. The CDR3 sequence is 15 residues long. Germline CDR1 is SGHTS and CDR2 is YDEGEE.

The V and J genes are TRBV5-8 and TRBJ1-3; no firm D call. The germline gives CDR1 SGHTS, CDR2 YDEGEE. The length of the CDR3 is 16 residues. With 5 bases removed from V and 0 bases from J, the gap between germline ends came to 15 bases. For the CDR3, the DNA is TGTGCCAGCAGTTCAGGTCGTCTAAGCTCTGGAAACACCATATATTTT. Its protein product is CASSSGRLSSGNTIYF.

This clone has just one count. The chain recombines TRBV7-8 with TRBJ2-4, with D possibly TRBD1 on 6 matching bases. The germline CDR1 and CDR2 sequences are SGHVS and FQNEAQ. The CDR3 runs to 16 residues. V gave up 5 bases and J gave up 0 bases, with 14 bases separating them. The DNA of the CDR3 is TGTGCCAGCAGCGGGGGACACTCGCTAGCCAAAAACATTCAGTACTTC. Amino acid sequence: CASSGGHSLAKNIQYF. Using reference TRBV7-8 and TRBJ2-4 for the parts outside the CDR3, the full variable domain is GAGVSQSPRYKVAKRGQDVALRCDPISGHVSLFWYQQALGQGPEFLTYFQNEAQLDKSGLPSDRFFAERPEGSVSTLKIQRTQQEDSAVYLCASSGGHSLAKNIQYFGAGTRLSVL.

The chain is built from TRBV19 and TRBJ1-6; maybe TRBD1 (5 bases). V lost 7 bases, J lost 7 bases, and 8 bases lay in between. The CDR3 runs to 12 residues. The germline V gene encodes CDR1 LNHDA and CDR2 SQIVND (reference sequence). Here the CDR3 reads CASNGGNSPLHF. The CDR3 DNA follows: TGTGCCAGTAACGGGGGAAATTCACCCCTCCACTTT.

The CDR3 loop reads CASSPLTGRETEAFF. The DNA for the CDR3 is TGTGCCAGCTCACCACTAACGGGTCGCGAGACTGAAGCTTTCTTT. The rearrangement uses TRBV18 and TRBJ1-1; D is ambiguous. This CDR3 comprises 15 residues. The V and J ends lost 1 base and 5 bases respectively, with 14 bases between them. Germline loops: CDR1 KGHSH, CDR2 LQKENI.

This clone was recorded a few times. The CDR3 spells CASSLTRISQSYNEQFF. CDR3 in DNA: TGTGCCAGCAGCCTTACCAGAATAAGTCAATCCTACAATGAGCAGTTCTTC. The rearrangement links TRBV3-1 (or the pseudogene TRBV3-2) to TRBJ2-1; D ambiguous. This CDR3 comprises 17 residues. Germline V gene data show CDR1 as LGHDT and CDR2 as YNNKEL (reference sequence). V was cut by 4 bases and J by 1 base, with 17 bases left in between.